This TCR beta chain stems from a study of cytomegalovirus exposure and HLA in healthy donors. In the PCR, 60 Vbeta and 13 Jbeta primers were used. Per the authors' pipeline: Per a later analysis, the number of unique TCR beta chains was roughly 83 million, of which some 10 million were shared. The method was immunoSEQ multiplex PCR; TCRdb's version includes in-frame clones alone and lacks a portion of them. The V and J calls and the clone size are those of that table, but D and trimming were determined from the DNA. The sample records 35,000 to 40,000 clones, approximately 79% being singletons. The TCR was taken from a woman aged 30 to 39 in good health and CMV-seropositive. Input material: PBMCs.

The CDR3 nucleotides are TGTGCCAGCAGAGGAACACAGGGGGACAACGAGCAGTACTTC. It specifies CASRGTQGDNEQYF. This chain connects TRBV6-1 to TRBJ2-7, with 8 bases lining up with TRBD1. CDR1 is MNHNS, CDR2 SASEGT, per germline. This CDR3 spans 14 amino acids. J lost 5 bases, V lost 6 bases, and 9 bases had no gene match.